This T cell receptor beta chain was captured by sequencing in a study of blood T cell repertoires in COVID-19. Across the whole study: Material from acute and convalescent COVID-19 was sourced from the United States, Italy and Spain.

This clone was seen once. V lost 0 bases and J lost 4; bases outside the gene matches: 2. The germline gives CDR1 KGHDR, CDR2 SFDVKD. This CDR3 has 16 residues. Original processing methods: Estimated nucleated cell counts came from reference gene primer amplification. Profiled with immunoSEQ multiplex PCR; TCRdb holds only in-frame clones, not every one. The DNA gave D and trimming, while V, J and clone size come from that table. Of 190,000 or so clones in the sample, roughly 80% were seen once. Material: peripheral blood. The origin of this receptor is a man aged 45-60 years who had recovered from COVID-19. The J gene is TRBJ2-1, the V gene TRBV24-1; TRBD2 matches 10 bases. The CDR3: CATSDLDSGRYNEQFF. CDR3 nucleotides: TGTGCCACCAGTGATTTGGATAGCGGGAGGTACAATGAGCAGTTCTTC.